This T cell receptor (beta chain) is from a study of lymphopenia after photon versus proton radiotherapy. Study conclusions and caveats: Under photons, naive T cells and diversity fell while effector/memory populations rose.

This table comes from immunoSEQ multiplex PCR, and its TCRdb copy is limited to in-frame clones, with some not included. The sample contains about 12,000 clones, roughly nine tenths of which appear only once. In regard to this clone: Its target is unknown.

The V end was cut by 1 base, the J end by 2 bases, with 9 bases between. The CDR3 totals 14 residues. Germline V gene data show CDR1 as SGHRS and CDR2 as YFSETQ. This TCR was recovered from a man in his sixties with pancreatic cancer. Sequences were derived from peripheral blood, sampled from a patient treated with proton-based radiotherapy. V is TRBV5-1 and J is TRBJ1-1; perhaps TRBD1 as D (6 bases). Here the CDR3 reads CASSLRTANTEAFF. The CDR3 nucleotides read TGCGCCAGCAGCTTGAGGACAGCTAACACTGAAGCTTTCTTT. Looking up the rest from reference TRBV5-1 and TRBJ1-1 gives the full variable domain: KAGVTQTPRYLIKTRGQQVTLSCSPISGHRSVSWYQQTPGQGLQFLFEYFSETQRNKGNFPGRFSGRQFSNSRSEMNVSTLELGDSALYLCASSLRTANTEAFFGQGTRLTVV.